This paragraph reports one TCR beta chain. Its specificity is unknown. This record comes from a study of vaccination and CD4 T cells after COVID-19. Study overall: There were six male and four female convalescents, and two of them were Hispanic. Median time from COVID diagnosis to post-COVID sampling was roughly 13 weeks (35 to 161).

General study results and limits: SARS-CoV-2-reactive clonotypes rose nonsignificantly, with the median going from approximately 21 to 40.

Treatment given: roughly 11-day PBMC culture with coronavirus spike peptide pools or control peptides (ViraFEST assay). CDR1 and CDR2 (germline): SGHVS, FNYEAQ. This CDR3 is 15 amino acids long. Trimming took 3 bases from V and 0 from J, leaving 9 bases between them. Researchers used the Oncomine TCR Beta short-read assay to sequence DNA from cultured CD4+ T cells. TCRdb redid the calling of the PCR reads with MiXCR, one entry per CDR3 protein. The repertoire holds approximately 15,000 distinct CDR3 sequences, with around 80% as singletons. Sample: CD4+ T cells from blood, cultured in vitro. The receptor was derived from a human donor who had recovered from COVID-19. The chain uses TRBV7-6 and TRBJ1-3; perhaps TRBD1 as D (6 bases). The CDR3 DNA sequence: TGTGCCAGCAGCTTTGGACAGAGCTCTGGAAACACCATATATTTT. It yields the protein CASSFGQSSGNTIYF.